The 6 T cell receptor beta chains listed next were all sequenced from one sample in a study of PD-1 blockade in classical Hodgkin lymphoma (dated by TCRdb to 2020 to 2021). To prepare the library, the immunoSEQ multiplex PCR assay was applied. In its TCRdb copy, this immuneACCESS table keeps in-frame sequences only and misses some clones. Where compared with another copy, unresolved V genes explain less than half of these, and the others have no known cause. The sample yields about 6,600 clones; 70% to 80% were counted once. 37% of the sample is in the top ten clones. Per the publication, the time point label means: cycle 1 day 1 (C1D1), immediately before nivolumab initiation. Relapse after autologous stem cell transplantation had occurred in all trial patients, and cohorts A, B and C were distinguished by prior brentuximab vedotin exposure. The starting material was peripheral blood mononuclear cells (PBMCs), obtained at baseline. Source of these receptors: a human donor with classical Hodgkin lymphoma.

The rearrangement links TRBV19 to TRBJ1-5; no reliable D call. The length of the CDR3 is 16 residues. Between the trimmed V and J ends, which lost 7 bases and 0 bases, there was a span of 16 bases. CDR1 is LNHDA, CDR2 SQIVND, per germline (reference sequence). CDR3 amino acids: CASKFRHAFSNQPQHF. The DNA for the CDR3 is TGTGCCAGTAAATTTCGACACGCGTTTAGCAATCAGCCCCAGCATTTT.

The chain carries TRBV7-2 and TRBJ2-2; 14 positions match TRBD2. This CDR3 comprises 19 residues. J was trimmed by 0 bases and V by 5 bases; bases with no gene match: 8. Germline lookup yields CDR1 SGHTA and CDR2 FQGNSA. The CDR3: CASSGGLAGDIANTGELFF. Written as DNA, the CDR3 is TGTGCCAGCAGCGGGGGACTAGCGGGAGACATCGCGAACACCGGGGAGCTGTTTTTT.

The rearrangement joins TRBV6-1 to TRBJ1-5; 9 nucleotides match TRBD1. J lost 6 bases, V lost 3 bases, and 12 bases had no gene match. The germline CDR1 and CDR2 sequences are MNHNS and SASEGT. The CDR3 sequence is 17 residues long. The CDR3: CASSDRVRTGVVQPQHF. For the CDR3, the DNA is TGTGCCAGCAGTGACCGGGTAAGGACAGGGGTGGTTCAGCCCCAGCATTTT.

By frequency in the sample, this clone is large. The rearrangement joins TRBV5-1 to TRBJ2-7; maybe TRBD1 (6 bases). V was cut by 4 bases and J by 0 bases, with 20 bases left in between. The CDR3 spans 17 residues. The germline V gene encodes CDR1 SGHRS and CDR2 YFSETQ. The CDR3 protein is CASSPVSPQGSSYEQYF. In nucleotides, the CDR3 is TGCGCCAGCAGCCCTGTTTCACCACAGGGTAGCTCCTACGAGCAGTACTTC.

The V call is TRBV18, the J call TRBJ1-6, with 9 positions matching TRBD1. The CDR3 is made up of 16 amino acids. With 1 base clipped from V and 7 bases from J, the junction kept 5 bases outside the gene matches. Germline CDR1 is KGHSH and CDR2 is LQKENI. The CDR3 nucleotides are TGTGCCAGCTCACCACTGGGGGACAGGGTGAATTCACCCCTCCACTTT. As protein: CASSPLGDRVNSPLHF. Based on the CDR3 plus reference TRBV18 and TRBJ1-6, the full variable domain is NAGVMQNPRHLVRRRGQEARLRCSPMKGHSHVYWYRQLPEEGLKFMVYLQKENIIDESGMPKERFSAEFPKEGPSILRIQQVVRGDSAAYFCASSPLGDRVNSPLHFGNGTRLTVT.

The gene calls are TRBV27 and TRBJ1-1; D is uncertain. The CDR3 has 12 amino acids. Looked up from germline, CDR1 is MNHEY and CDR2 is SMNVEV (reference sequence). V lost 6 bases, J lost 4 bases, and 9 bases lay in between. CDR3 loop: CASRELGTEAFF. The CDR3 nucleotides are TGTGCCAGCAGGGAGTTGGGCACTGAAGCTTTCTTT.